A selection of T cell receptor beta chains follows, all from one sample in a study of graft-versus-host responses after intestinal transplantation. Some clones are missing from TCRdb's copy, which holds only in-frame ones; the method was immunoSEQ multiplex PCR. The profile shows about 97,000 clones, 90% of them singletons. The input for sequencing was PBMCs, taken about 450 days after intestinal transplant. These receptors all stem from a human patient who received an intestinal transplant, so some T cells may come from the graft donor. CDR3s include the opening cysteine and the closing phenylalanine or tryptophan. A D gene is named only where the DNA matches it firmly. Rows may omit the clone size; those that give it use once, few, many or a size class.

V	size	D	J	CDR3	DNA
TRBV19	.	.	TRBJ2-2	CASSMSQGWTGELFF	TGTGCCAGTAGTATGTCCCAGGGATGGACCGGGGAGCTGTTTTTT
TRBV28	.	.	TRBJ2-1	CASSSGGEQFF	TGTGCCAGCAGTTCTGGTGGTGAGCAGTTCTTC
TRBV5-8	.	.	TRBJ2-6	CASSFRSSGANVLTF	TGTGCCAGCAGCTTTAGGAGCTCTGGGGCCAACGTCCTGACTTTC
TRBV9	.	.	TRBJ1-4	CASSVFGGPNEKLFF	TGTGCCAGCAGCGTATTCGGGGGCCCTAATGAAAAACTGTTTTTT
TRBV6-5	.	.	TRBJ1-2	CASSRTAKVGYTF	TGTGCCAGCAGTCGGACAGCCAAGGTGGGCTACACCTTC
TRBV6-5	.	TRBD1	TRBJ2-7	CASSYSGTGWEQYF	TGTGCCAGCAGTTACTCCGGGACAGGTTGGGAGCAGTACTTC
TRBV13	.	TRBD2	TRBJ2-2	CASSRGGAVTTGELFF	TGTGCCAGCAGCCGCGGGGGGGCGGTCACCACCGGGGAGCTGTTTTTT
TRBV5-5	.	.	TRBJ1-5	CASSLDGQHEPQHF	TGTGCCAGCAGCTTGGATGGGCAGCATGAGCCCCAGCATTTT
TRBV2	.	.	TRBJ2-2	CASTGRGDTGELFF	TGTGCCAGCACTGGCAGGGGGGACACCGGGGAGCTGTTTTTT
TRBV6-6	.	TRBD2	TRBJ2-7	CAAGGGGPLEQYF	TGTGCCGCGGGGGGCGGGGGCCCCCTGGAGCAGTACTTC
TRBV6-6	few	TRBD1	TRBJ2-7	CAIRDSSYEQYF	TGTGCCATCAGGGACAGCTCCTACGAGCAGTACTTC
TRBV5-6	.	.	TRBJ2-7	CASSLAGTVYEQYF	TGTGCCAGCAGCTTGGCCGGGACCGTTTACGAGCAGTACTTC
TRBV9	.	.	TRBJ1-2	CASSVLCYTF	TGTGCCAGCAGCGTTCTTTGCTACACCTTC
TRBV6-5	.	.	TRBJ1-3	CASSYSPSSGNTIYF	TGTGCCAGCAGTTACTCCCCCAGCTCTGGAAACACCATATATTTT
TRBV29-1	.	.	TRBJ2-2	CSVVVSGTGTGELFF	TGCAGCGTTGTCGTTAGCGGGACAGGCACCGGGGAGCTGTTTTTT
TRBV4-2	.	.	TRBJ1-2	CASSQDRTTFGYTF	TGTGCCAGCAGCCAAGATCGGACGACCTTTGGCTACACCTTC
TRBV6-5	once	.	TRBJ1-6	CASSYGGRGYNSPLHF	TGTGCCAGCAGTTATGGGGGAAGAGGGTATAATTCACCCCTCCACTTT
TRBV9	.	.	TRBJ1-1	CASSVEGKVNTEAFF	TGTGCCAGCAGCGTAGAGGGGAAGGTGAACACTGAAGCTTTCTTT
TRBV15	once	.	TRBJ1-1	CATSRLGGANTEAFF	TGTGCCACCAGCAGACTCGGAGGAGCGAACACTGAAGCTTTCTTT
TRBV9	.	TRBD2	TRBJ2-5	CASSPRTSGETQYF	TGTGCCAGCAGCCCACGAACTAGCGGGGAGACCCAGTACTTC
TRBV11-2	.	TRBD2	TRBJ2-1	CASSLVGRGTSHEQFF	TGTGCCAGCAGCTTAGTTGGGAGGGGGACTAGTCATGAGCAGTTCTTC
TRBV19	.	.	TRBJ1-1	CASSMGVPYTEAFF	TGTGCCAGTAGTATGGGTGTTCCCTACACTGAAGCTTTCTTT
TRBV19	.	.	TRBJ1-2	CASSIPGEAYGYTF	TGTGCCAGTAGTATTCCGGGGGAAGCCTATGGCTACACCTTC
TRBV5-1	.	.	TRBJ2-5	CASSLAGGAWETQYF	TGCGCCAGCAGCTTGGCCGGCGGGGCCTGGGAGACCCAGTACTTC
TRBV5-1	.	.	TRBJ2-7	CASSLWEKSYEQYF	TGCGCCAGCAGCTTGTGGGAGAAGTCCTACGAGCAGTACTTC
TRBV4-2	.	.	TRBJ2-7	CASSQNTGLGYEQYF	TGTGCCAGCAGCCAGAACACGGGATTGGGATACGAGCAGTACTTC
TRBV11-2	.	TRBD1	TRBJ1-1	CASSRTGGNWDEAFF	TGTGCCAGCAGCCGAACAGGGGGCAATTGGGATGAAGCTTTCTTT
TRBV5-1	.	.	TRBJ2-7	CASSPSAGYSYEQYF	TGCGCCAGCAGCCCGTCAGCGGGCTACTCCTACGAGCAGTACTTC
TRBV10-3	.	.	TRBJ2-7	CAISSSGDYEQYF	TGTGCCATCAGTTCGTCCGGGGACTACGAGCAGTACTTC
TRBV6-4	.	TRBD1	TRBJ2-2	CASSDGTGDTGELFF	TGTGCCAGCAGTGACGGGACAGGGGACACCGGGGAGCTGTTTTTT
TRBV2	.	TRBD2	TRBJ2-3	CASSVLAGATDTQYF	TGTGCCAGCAGTGTTTTAGCGGGGGCGACAGATACGCAGTATTTT
TRBV14	.	.	TRBJ2-7	CASSPTYTEQYF	TGTGCCAGCAGCCCCACCTATACCGAGCAGTACTTC
TRBV25-1	.	.	TRBJ1-2	CASSELGHNRMSYTF	TGTGCCAGCAGTGAATTGGGGCACAACAGGATGAGCTACACCTTC